The present T cell receptor beta chain was sequenced within a study of cytomegalovirus exposure and HLA in healthy donors. The PCR employed 60 Vbeta primers together with 13 Jbeta primers. The repertoire was sequenced with immunoSEQ multiplex PCR; TCRdb's copy has only in-frame clones and lacks some. The listing records about 130,000 clones. This CDR3 is built from 14 residues. V was pared by 7 bases and J by 1 base, with 12 bases between. The germline V gene has CDR1 SGHTA and CDR2 FQGNSA. The sequenced sample consisted of PBMCs. The chain links TRBV7-2 to TRBJ2-3, with D possibly matching TRBD2 (5 bases). This TCR derives from a man between 18 and 29 years old in good health and CMV-seronegative. In nucleotides, the CDR3 is TGTGCCAGCACGGACTTTCTTCGCACAGATACGCAGTATTTT. It yields the protein CASTDFLRTDTQYF.